A selection of T cell receptor beta chains follows, all from one sample in a study of blood T cell repertoires in COVID-19. Produced via immunoSEQ multiplex PCR; TCRdb's table is partial and in-frame only. The sample lists around 150,000 clones, 85% occurring once. The sequenced material came from peripheral blood. Every receptor here comes from a human donor with acute or convalescent COVID-19. The donor label of this sample is uncertain. Each CDR3 is given with its conserved first and last residue. D genes are given only for firm matches. The size field is filled for only some rows; it gives once, few, many or a size class.

j_call | clone_size | v_call | d_call | cdr3_aa | cdr3_nt
TRBJ2-2 | few | TRBV7-8 | TRBD1 | CASSRDRVGTGELFF | TGTGCCAGCAGCCGCGACAGGGTAGGGACCGGGGAGCTGTTTTTT
TRBJ2-1 | . | TRBV9 | TRBD1 | CASSVEGGPGTYSSYNEQFF | TGTGCCAGCAGCGTAGAAGGGGGCCCCGGGACGTATAGCTCCTACAATGAGCAGTTCTTC
TRBJ1-5 | . | TRBV30 | TRBD1 | CAWSTQGAGSNQPQHF | TGTGCCTGGAGTACCCAGGGGGCTGGGAGCAATCAGCCCCAGCATTTT
TRBJ2-2 | . | TRBV27 | . | CASRDNAGELFF | TGTGCCAGCAGGGACAACGCCGGGGAGCTGTTTTTT
TRBJ1-4 | . | TRBV4-3 | . | CASSQELRQEITNEKLFF | TGCGCCAGCAGCCAAGAGCTTAGACAGGAGATCACTAATGAAAAACTGTTTTTT
TRBJ1-1 | . | TRBV7-8 | . | CASSRETGMSAEAFF | TGTGCCAGCAGCCGGGAGACAGGTATGTCCGCTGAAGCTTTCTTT
TRBJ1-2 | . | TRBV7-2 | . | CASSLRQGQDGYTF | TGTGCCAGCAGCTTACGGCAGGGCCAGGATGGCTACACCTTC
TRBJ2-3 | . | TRBV4-1 | . | CASSPDGGGSRGRRDTQYF | TGCGCCAGCAGCCCTGATGGCGGGGGGTCGAGGGGGCGCCGCGATACGCAGTATTTT
TRBJ1-3 | . | TRBV3-1/TRBV3-2 | . | CASSQDPSSGNTIYF | TGTGCCAGCAGCCAAGACCCTAGCTCTGGAAACACCATATATTTT
TRBJ2-2 | . | TRBV6-6 | TRBD1 | CASRRDWTGTNTGELFF | TGTGCCAGCAGGCGAGATTGGACAGGGACGAACACCGGGGAGCTGTTTTTT
TRBJ2-7 | . | TRBV3-1/TRBV3-2 | TRBD2 | CASSTGTSGGEQYF | TGTGCCAGCAGTACCGGGACTAGCGGGGGCGAGCAGTACTTC
TRBJ2-2 | . | TRBV24-1 | . | CATSQGLPNTGELFF | TGTGCCACCAGTCAGGGGCTGCCGAACACCGGGGAGCTGTTTTTT
TRBJ1-5 | . | TRBV24-1 | . | CATSAAGGSNQPQHF | TGTGCCACCAGCGCTGCTGGGGGGAGCAATCAGCCCCAGCATTTT